Below are 15 T cell receptor beta chains sequenced from a single sample in a study of shared clonotypes between healthy human individuals. Sequenced by immunoSEQ multiplex PCR; TCRdb stores in-frame clones only, minus some. In the table there are around 530,000 clones, about 80% of which are singletons. The sample taken for sequencing was PBMCs. The receptor source for this set is a woman in her thirties or forties in good health. Some clones in this sample may be carry-over from other donors' samples.

The chain carries TRBV28 and TRBJ2-2, with D perhaps given as TRBD1 or TRBD2 (5 bases each). The V end lost 6 bases, the J end lost 5 bases, and 19 bases lay between the germline ends. The CDR3 is 16 residues long. Germline V lookup: CDR1 MDHEN, CDR2 SYDVKM. As DNA, the CDR3 is TGTGCCAGCAGGTCCTCCGGGACCTCTTTTACCGGGGAGCTGTTTTTT. It yields the protein CASRSSGTSFTGELFF. The entire variable domain, with the rest obtained from reference TRBV28 and TRBJ2-2, is as follows: DVKVTQSSRYLVKRTGEKVFLECVQDMDHENMFWYRQDPGLGLRLIYFSYDVKMKEKGDIPEGYSVSREKKERFSLILESASTNQTSMYLCASRSSGTSFTGELFFGEGSRLTVL.

The chain carries TRBV11-2 and TRBJ2-7; D may be TRBD1 (6 bases). The CDR3 loop spans 16 amino acids. The V and J ends lost 5 bases and 6 bases respectively, with 23 bases between them. Germline values: CDR1 SGHAT, CDR2 FQNNGV. Here the CDR3 DNA reads TGTGCCAGCAGCATCCTCCTCGGGACCCAGGGGTCCGAGCAGTACTTC. This gives the protein CASSILLGTQGSEQYF.

The V call is TRBV9, the J call TRBJ2-2; 8 nucleotides match TRBD2. The germline V gene encodes CDR1 SGDLS and CDR2 YYNGEE. J lost 4 bases, V lost 0 bases, and 2 bases had no gene match. The CDR3 length is 15 residues. CDR3: CASSVAGGITGELFF. CDR3 DNA: TGTGCCAGCAGCGTAGCGGGGGGGATCACCGGGGAGCTGTTTTTT.

The V call is TRBV23-1, the J call TRBJ2-5, with TRBD1 matching 7 bases. TRBV23-1 is an ORF for which the function is uncertain. The CDR3 extends over 12 amino acids. The V segment lost 11 bases and the J segment 2 bases; nucleotides outside the gene matches: 5. The DNA of the CDR3 is TGCGCCCCCCGACAGGGACAAGAGACCCAGTACTTC. Translation gives CAPRQGQETQYF.

The V gene is TRBV7-8, the J gene TRBJ2-2; no reliable D call. The V end was cut by 1 base, the J end by 2 bases, with 5 bases between. Germline CDR1 is SGHVS and CDR2 is FQNEAQ. CDR3 length equals 14 residues. CDR3 coding DNA: TGTGCCAGCAGCTTAGTGTTAAACACCGGGGAGCTGTTTTTT. Protein sequence: CASSLVLNTGELFF.

CDR3 amino acids: CASSPIAETDTQYF. The CDR3, as DNA: TGTGCCAGCAGCCCAATAGCCGAGACAGATACGCAGTATTTT. The rearrangement uses TRBV7-6 and TRBJ2-3; no reliable D call. The CDR3 runs 14 residues. Germline loops: CDR1 SGHVS, CDR2 FNYEAQ. Trimming pared 5 bases from V and 3 bases from J, leaving 12 bases between.

The chain has TRBV4-1 and TRBJ1-3, with D uncertain. V shed 5 bases and J shed 0 bases, with 14 bases lying between them. This CDR3 has 16 residues. Germline values: CDR1 MGHRA, CDR2 YSYEKL. CDR3 DNA sequence: TGCGCCAGCAGCGTAACTTCGGGGAGCTCTGGAAACACCATATATTTT. Amino acids: CASSVTSGSSGNTIYF.

This chain links TRBV4-2 with TRBJ2-5; D gene unclear. Germline V lookup: CDR1 LGHNA, CDR2 YNFKEQ. The V end was cut by 6 bases, the J end by 5 bases, with 19 bases between. The CDR3 is 15 amino acids. CDR3 nucleotide sequence: TGTGCCAGCAGTTCCCGGGCGCACGGTTGGGAGACCCAGTACTTC. Translation: CASSSRAHGWETQYF.

J is TRBJ2-7 and V is TRBV5-4, with D hard to call. V was shortened by 2 bases and J by 0 bases, with 9 bases between the two germline ends. The germline gives CDR1 SGHNT, CDR2 YYREEE (reference sequence). This CDR3 spans 14 amino acids. DNA for the CDR3: TGTGCCAGCAGCTTTACATCGGACTCCTACGAGCAGTACTTC. The encoded protein is CASSFTSDSYEQYF.

The gene calls are TRBV19 and TRBJ1-2; D ambiguous. The CDR3 has 13 amino acids. Trimming pared 10 bases from V and 8 bases from J, leaving 20 bases between. Germline V CDR1 and CDR2: LNHDA, SQIVND (reference sequence). The CDR3: CATKRRALGGYTF. The CDR3 region has the DNA TGTGCCACTAAGCGTAGGGCGCTCGGGGGCTACACCTTC.

The chain employs TRBV7-8 and TRBJ2-7, with D unclear. Trimming took off 0 bases at V and 7 bases at J, with 19 bases between the two ends. The CDR3 covers 16 residues. Germline CDR1 and CDR2: SGHVS and FQNEAQ. The CDR3 reads CASSLALSLVPQEQYF. CDR3 sequence (DNA): TGTGCCAGCAGCTTAGCGCTTAGCCTGGTCCCGCAGGAGCAGTACTTC. The full variable domain, completed using reference TRBV7-8 and TRBJ2-7, is GAGVSQSPRYKVAKRGQDVALRCDPISGHVSLFWYQQALGQGPEFLTYFQNEAQLDKSGLPSDRFFAERPEGSVSTLKIQRTQQEDSAVYLCASSLALSLVPQEQYFGPGTRLTVT.

The rearrangement uses TRBV11-2 and TRBJ2-5; the match to TRBD2 covers 11 bases. The CDR3 extends over 15 amino acids. The germline gives CDR1 SGHAT, CDR2 FQNNGV. Losses at the gene ends were 5 bases for V and 8 bases for J; bases not matched to a gene: 10. This CDR3 is CASSPGTSGPTTQYF. The CDR3 DNA sequence: TGTGCCAGCAGCCCAGGGACTAGCGGTCCCACTACCCAGTACTTC.

CDR3 sequence: CASSTLAGGPWRTDTQYF. CDR3 DNA sequence: TGTGCCAGTAGTACCCTGGCGGGAGGGCCTTGGAGGACAGATACGCAGTATTTT. The rearrangement uses TRBV19 and TRBJ2-3; 9 positions match TRBD2. This CDR3 has 18 amino acids. The trim removed 4 bases at V and 3 bases at J, leaving 14 bases unmatched. The germline CDR1 and CDR2 sequences are LNHDA and SQIVND (reference sequence). The full variable domain, rest sourced from reference TRBV19 and TRBJ2-3, is DGGITQSPKYLFRKEGQNVTLSCEQNLNHDAMYWYRQDPGQGLRLIYYSQIVNDFQKGDIAEGYSVSREKKESFPLTVTSAQKNPTAFYLCASSTLAGGPWRTDTQYFGPGTRLTVL.

In this sample, this clone turned up once. The chain employs TRBV5-6 and TRBJ2-1; 8 bases align to TRBD2. Trimming took 8 bases from V and 0 from J; bases not matched to a gene: 13. The CDR3 consists of 17 residues. Germline-derived CDR1 and CDR2 are SGHDT and YYEEEE. This CDR3 is CASMTTSARRSYNEQFF. The CDR3 nucleotides are TGTGCCAGTATGACGACTAGCGCGAGACGCTCCTACAATGAGCAGTTCTTC.

The table lists this clone with a few counts. The chain recombines TRBV29-1 with TRBJ2-2; 8 bases match TRBD1. Germline-derived CDR1 and CDR2 are SQVTM and ANQGSEA. The trim removed 7 bases at V and 0 bases at J, leaving 4 bases unmatched. This CDR3 has 14 amino acids. The CDR3 sequence: CSGDRTPNTGELFF. The CDR3 bases are TGCAGCGGGGACAGGACACCGAACACCGGGGAGCTGTTTTTT.